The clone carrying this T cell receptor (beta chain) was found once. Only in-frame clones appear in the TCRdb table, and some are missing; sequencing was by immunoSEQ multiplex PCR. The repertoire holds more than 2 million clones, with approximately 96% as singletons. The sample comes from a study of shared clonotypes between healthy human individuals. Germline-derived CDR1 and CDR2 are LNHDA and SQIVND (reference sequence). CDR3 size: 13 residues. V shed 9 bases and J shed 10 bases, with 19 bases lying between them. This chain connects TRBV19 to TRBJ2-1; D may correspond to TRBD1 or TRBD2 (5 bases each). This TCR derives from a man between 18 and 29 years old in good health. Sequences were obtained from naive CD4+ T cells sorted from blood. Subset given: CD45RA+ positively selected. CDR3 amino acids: CASRSGREKEQFF. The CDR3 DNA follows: TGTGCCAGCAGGAGCGGCAGGGAAAAGGAGCAGTTCTTC.